A selection of T cell receptor beta chains follows, all from one sample in a study of cytomegalovirus exposure and HLA in healthy donors. Some clones are missing from TCRdb's copy, which holds only in-frame ones; the method was immunoSEQ multiplex PCR. The sample has 170,000 or so clones, roughly 75% seen once. The source material was PBMCs. All receptors derive from a middle-aged man in good health and CMV-seronegative. The conserved cysteine and the conserved F or W are not part of the CDR3 here.

j_call v_call cdr3_aa
TRBJ1-1 TRBV7-5 VRSLGLRNTEAF
TRBJ1-1 TRBV14 ASSQGGRNTEAF
TRBJ2-7 TRBV9 ASSVGFSGSYEQY
TRBJ2-5 TRBV30 AWSVYLGDSGRETQY
TRBJ2-7 TRBV19 ASSPGQLYEQY
TRBJ2-1 TRBV6-1 ASSDGRGTQF
TRBJ2-1 TRBV27 ASSFGGTYNEQF
TRBJ2-5 TRBV12-5 ASGLVHKTQY
TRBJ2-3 TRBV19 ASSIRLGDTDTQY
TRBJ2-3 TRBV5-4 ASSLSGLSTDTQY
TRBJ1-5 TRBV7-2 ASSLGPPGHTGGNQPQH
TRBJ1-1 TRBV5-6 ASSLLNTEAF
TRBJ2-3 TRBV5-1 ASSLDVLAGFTDTQY
TRBJ2-2 TRBV5-5 ASSYSTGELF
TRBJ1-5 TRBV4-3 ASSPFANDGNRPQH
TRBJ2-5 TRBV5-1 ASSGTSLAVETQY
TRBJ2-1 TRBV5-4 ASSLDSGASYNEQF
TRBJ2-3 TRBV7-9 ASSSPRGRETDTQY
TRBJ2-5 TRBV7-2 ASARVGRQETQY
TRBJ1-4 TRBV19 ASSMERSNEKLF
TRBJ2-5 TRBV6-5 ASSPVGAGEETQY
TRBJ1-2 TRBV29-1 SASGTYAPYGYT
TRBJ1-5 TRBV18 ASSPDRTGTLSNQPQH